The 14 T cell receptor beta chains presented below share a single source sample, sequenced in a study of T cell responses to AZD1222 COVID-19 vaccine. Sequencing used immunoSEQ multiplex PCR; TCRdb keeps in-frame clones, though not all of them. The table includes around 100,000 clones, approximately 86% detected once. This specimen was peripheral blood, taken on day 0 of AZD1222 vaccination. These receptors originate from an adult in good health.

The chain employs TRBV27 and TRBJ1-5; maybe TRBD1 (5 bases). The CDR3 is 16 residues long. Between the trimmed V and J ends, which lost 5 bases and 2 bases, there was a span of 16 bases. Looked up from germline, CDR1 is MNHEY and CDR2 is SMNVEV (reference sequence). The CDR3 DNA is TGTGCCAGCAGTCCGCGTGGGGGTAGGCGCAATCAGCCCCAGCATTTT. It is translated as CASSPRGGRRNQPQHF.

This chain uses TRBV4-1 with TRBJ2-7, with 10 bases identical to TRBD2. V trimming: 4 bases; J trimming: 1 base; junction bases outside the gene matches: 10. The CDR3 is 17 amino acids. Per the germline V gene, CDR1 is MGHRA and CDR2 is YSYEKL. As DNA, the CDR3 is TGCGCCAGCAGCCGACCTACTAGCGGGGCGCGTTCCTACGAGCAGTACTTC. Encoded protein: CASSRPTSGARSYEQYF.

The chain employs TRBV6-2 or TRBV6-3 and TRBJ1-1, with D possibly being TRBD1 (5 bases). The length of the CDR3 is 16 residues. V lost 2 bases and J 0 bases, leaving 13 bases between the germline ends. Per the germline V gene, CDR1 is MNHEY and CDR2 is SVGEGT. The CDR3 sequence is CASSYGLRGMNTEAFF. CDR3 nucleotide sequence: TGTGCCAGCAGTTACGGGTTGCGGGGCATGAACACTGAAGCTTTCTTT.

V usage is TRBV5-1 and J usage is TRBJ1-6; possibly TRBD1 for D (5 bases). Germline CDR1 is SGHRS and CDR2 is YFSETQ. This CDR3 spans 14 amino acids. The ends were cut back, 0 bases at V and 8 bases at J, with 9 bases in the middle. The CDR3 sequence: CASSLGRVYSPLHF. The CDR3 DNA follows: TGCGCCAGCAGCTTGGGCAGGGTTTATTCACCCCTCCACTTT.

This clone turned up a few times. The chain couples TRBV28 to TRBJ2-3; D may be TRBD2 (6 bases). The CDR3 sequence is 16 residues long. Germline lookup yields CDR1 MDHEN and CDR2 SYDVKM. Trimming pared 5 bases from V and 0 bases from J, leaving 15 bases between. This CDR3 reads CASSPHLGGSTDTQYF. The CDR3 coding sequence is TGTGCCAGCAGTCCCCATTTGGGGGGTAGCACAGATACGCAGTATTTT.

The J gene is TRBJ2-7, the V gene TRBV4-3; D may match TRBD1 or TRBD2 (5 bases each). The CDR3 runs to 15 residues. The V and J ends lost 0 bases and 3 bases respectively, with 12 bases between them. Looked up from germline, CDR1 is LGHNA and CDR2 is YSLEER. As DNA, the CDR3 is TGCGCCAGCAGCCAAGACAGGGACCCCCTCTACGAGCAGTACTTC. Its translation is CASSQDRDPLYEQYF.

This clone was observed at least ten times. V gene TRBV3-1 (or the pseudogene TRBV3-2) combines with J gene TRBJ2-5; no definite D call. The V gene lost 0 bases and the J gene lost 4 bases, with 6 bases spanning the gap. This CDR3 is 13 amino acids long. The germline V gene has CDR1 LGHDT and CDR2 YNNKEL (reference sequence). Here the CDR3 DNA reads TGTGCCAGCAGCCAAGACAGGTCAGAGACCCAGTACTTC. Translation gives CASSQDRSETQYF.

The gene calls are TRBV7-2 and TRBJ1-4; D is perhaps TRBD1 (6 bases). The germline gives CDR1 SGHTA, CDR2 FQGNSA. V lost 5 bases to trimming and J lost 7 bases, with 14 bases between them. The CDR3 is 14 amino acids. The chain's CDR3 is CASSLQGRGEKLFF. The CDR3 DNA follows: TGTGCCAGCAGCCTACAGGGACGTGGTGAAAAACTGTTTTTT.

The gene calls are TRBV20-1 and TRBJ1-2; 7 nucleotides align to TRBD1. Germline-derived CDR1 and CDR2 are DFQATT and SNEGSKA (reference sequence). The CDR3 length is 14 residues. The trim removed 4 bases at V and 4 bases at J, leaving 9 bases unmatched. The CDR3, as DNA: TGCAGTGCTACTGAACAGGGGCCCTTCTATGGCTACACCTTC. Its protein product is CSATEQGPFYGYTF.

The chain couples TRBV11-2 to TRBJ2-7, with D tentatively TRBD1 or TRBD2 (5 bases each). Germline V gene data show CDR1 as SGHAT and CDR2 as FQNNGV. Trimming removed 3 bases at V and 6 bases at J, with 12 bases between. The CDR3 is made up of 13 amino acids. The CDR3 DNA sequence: TGTGCCAGCAGCTTGAGGGACCCGGGCGAGCAGTACTTC. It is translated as CASSLRDPGEQYF.

CDR3 loop: CASSSDWTGTYTF. The CDR3 coding sequence is TGTGCCAGCAGCTCTGATTGGACAGGGACATACACCTTC. J is TRBJ1-2 and V is TRBV3-1 (or the pseudogene TRBV3-2); 8 nucleotides match TRBD1. Per germline, CDR1 LGHDT and CDR2 YNNKEL (reference sequence). V gave up 5 bases and J gave up 11 bases; unmatched junction bases: 10. The CDR3 has 13 amino acids.

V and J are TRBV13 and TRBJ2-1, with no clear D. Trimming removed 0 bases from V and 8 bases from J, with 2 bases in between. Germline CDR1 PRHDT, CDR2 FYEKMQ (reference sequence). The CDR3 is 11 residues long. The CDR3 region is CASSLGDEQFF. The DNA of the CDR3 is TGTGCCAGCAGCTTAGGGGATGAGCAGTTCTTC.

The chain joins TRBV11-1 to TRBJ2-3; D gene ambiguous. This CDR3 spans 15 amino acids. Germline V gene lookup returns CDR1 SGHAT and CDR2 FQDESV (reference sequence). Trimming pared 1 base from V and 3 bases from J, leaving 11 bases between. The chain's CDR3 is CASSLEGTSTDTQYF. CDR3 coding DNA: TGTGCCAGCAGCTTAGAAGGTACCTCGACAGATACGCAGTATTTT.

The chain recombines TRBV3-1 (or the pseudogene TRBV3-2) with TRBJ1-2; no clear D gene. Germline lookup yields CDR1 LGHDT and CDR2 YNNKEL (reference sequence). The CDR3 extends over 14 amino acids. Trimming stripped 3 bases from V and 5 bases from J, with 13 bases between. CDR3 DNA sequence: TGTGCCAGCAGCCATGGAGGGATTCGATATGGCTACACCTTC. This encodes CASSHGGIRYGYTF.